Listed below are T cell receptor beta chains from one sample, sequenced in a study of immune heterogeneity within non-small cell lung tumors. TCRdb reprocessed the multiplex PCR reads with MiXCR, giving one entry per CDR3 protein. The sample consists of 8,500 to 13,000 distinct CDR3 sequences, roughly 30% of them appearing once. Sequencing was done on a sample of lung tumor tissue. Source of these receptors: a woman between 45 and 60 years old with non-small cell lung cancer. Both conserved end residues are part of each CDR3. Each record gives: D gene, V gene, clone size, CDR3 length, J gene, CDR3 protein, CDR3 DNA. D genes are given only for firm matches. Clone size is stated in some rows and not others, as once, few, many or a class when expanded.

D gene: NA; V gene: TRBV11-3; clone size: medium-sized; CDR3 length: 15; J gene: TRBJ2-3; CDR3 protein: CASSLADSSTDTQYF; CDR3 DNA: TGTGCCAGCAGCTTAGCCGACAGCAGCACAGATACGCAGTATTTT
D gene: NA; V gene: TRBV28; clone size: medium-sized; CDR3 length: 17; J gene: TRBJ1-2; CDR3 protein: CASSLWARDKSDYGYTF; CDR3 DNA: TGTGCCAGCAGTTTATGGGCCAGGGATAAGTCGGACTATGGCTACACCTTC
D gene: NA; V gene: TRBV6-1; clone size: NA; CDR3 length: 15; J gene: TRBJ1-6; CDR3 protein: CASSPTAAYNSPLHF; CDR3 DNA: TGTGCCAGCAGTCCGACAGCCGCCTATAATTCACCCCTCCACTTT
D gene: NA; V gene: TRBV7-8; clone size: many; CDR3 length: 16; J gene: TRBJ2-5; CDR3 protein: CASSPESGTPEETQYF; CDR3 DNA: TGTGCCAGCAGCCCCGAATCGGGGACCCCTGAAGAGACCCAGTACTTC
D gene: TRBD2; V gene: TRBV7-9; clone size: medium-sized; CDR3 length: 15; J gene: TRBJ2-1; CDR3 protein: CASSRLAGFYNEQFF; CDR3 DNA: TGTGCCAGCAGCCGACTAGCGGGATTCTACAATGAGCAGTTCTTC
D gene: NA; V gene: TRBV6-1; clone size: many; CDR3 length: 14; J gene: TRBJ1-6; CDR3 protein: CASSSGPYNSPLHF; CDR3 DNA: TGTGCCAGCAGTAGTGGTCCCTATAATTCACCCCTCCACTTT
D gene: NA; V gene: TRBV7-9; clone size: many; CDR3 length: 17; J gene: TRBJ2-7; CDR3 protein: CASSSPSGDSSNHEQYF; CDR3 DNA: TGTGCCAGCAGCTCTCCCTCGGGGGACAGTTCTAACCACGAGCAGTACTTC
D gene: NA; V gene: TRBV20-1; clone size: medium-sized; CDR3 length: 13; J gene: TRBJ1-5; CDR3 protein: CSARHLSNQPQHF; CDR3 DNA: TGCAGTGCTAGACACCTGAGCAATCAGCCCCAGCATTTT
D gene: NA; V gene: TRBV9; clone size: NA; CDR3 length: 14; J gene: TRBJ2-7; CDR3 protein: CASSRDGTAYEQYF; CDR3 DNA: TGTGCCAGCAGCAGGGACGGCACTGCCTACGAGCAGTACTTC
D gene: NA; V gene: TRBV7-2; clone size: NA; CDR3 length: 13; J gene: TRBJ1-6; CDR3 protein: CASSLGFVSPLHF; CDR3 DNA: TGTGCCAGCAGCTTGGGTTTTGTTTCACCCCTCCACTTT
D gene: TRBD1; V gene: TRBV3-1; clone size: NA; CDR3 length: 15; J gene: TRBJ1-2; CDR3 protein: CASRPPGQENSCYTF; CDR3 DNA: TGTGCCAGCAGACCCCCGGGACAGGAGAATTCCTGCTACACCTTC
D gene: TRBD1; V gene: TRBV20-1; clone size: NA; CDR3 length: 16; J gene: TRBJ2-7; CDR3 protein: CSARQRRTGSSYEQYF; CDR3 DNA: TGCAGTGCTCGACAAAGGAGGACAGGGAGCTCCTACGAGCAGTACTTC
D gene: TRBD2; V gene: TRBV7-8; clone size: NA; CDR3 length: 16; J gene: TRBJ2-5; CDR3 protein: CASSLRGGAEGETQYF; CDR3 DNA: TGTGCCAGCAGCTTACGGGGGGGTGCGGAGGGAGAGACCCAGTACTTC
D gene: NA; V gene: TRBV19; clone size: NA; CDR3 length: 12; J gene: TRBJ1-2; CDR3 protein: CASSISTAGHTF; CDR3 DNA: TGTGCCAGTAGTATATCGACGGCGGGCCACACCTTC
D gene: NA; V gene: TRBV6-6; clone size: NA; CDR3 length: 15; J gene: TRBJ1-6; CDR3 protein: CASSYSRQGDSPLHF; CDR3 DNA: TGTGCCAGCAGTTACTCGAGGCAGGGCGATTCACCCCTCCACTTT
D gene: NA; V gene: TRBV11-3; clone size: few; CDR3 length: 15; J gene: TRBJ2-1; CDR3 protein: CASSLDSVRYNEQFF; CDR3 DNA: TGTGCCAGCAGCTTAGATTCCGTCAGATACAATGAGCAGTTCTTC
D gene: NA; V gene: TRBV11-2; clone size: many; CDR3 length: 13; J gene: TRBJ2-5; CDR3 protein: CASSLGHRETQYF; CDR3 DNA: TGTGCCAGCAGCTTAGGCCATAGGGAGACCCAGTACTTC
D gene: TRBD1; V gene: TRBV5-1; clone size: many; CDR3 length: 13; J gene: TRBJ1-1; CDR3 protein: CASSIQGATEAFF; CDR3 DNA: TGCGCCAGCAGCATACAGGGGGCGACTGAAGCTTTCTTT
D gene: NA; V gene: TRBV10-3; clone size: medium-sized; CDR3 length: 12; J gene: TRBJ1-1; CDR3 protein: CAISESGVEAFF; CDR3 DNA: TGTGCCATCAGTGAGTCGGGGGTTGAGGCTTTCTTT
D gene: TRBD1; V gene: TRBV28; clone size: NA; CDR3 length: 16; J gene: TRBJ1-2; CDR3 protein: CASRRSGTGGEVGYTF; CDR3 DNA: TGTGCCAGCAGACGATCCGGGACAGGGGGCGAGGTTGGCTACACCTTC
D gene: TRBD1; V gene: TRBV20-1; clone size: medium-sized; CDR3 length: 14; J gene: TRBJ2-7; CDR3 protein: CSAREGTATYEQYF; CDR3 DNA: TGCAGTGCTAGAGAAGGGACAGCGACCTACGAGCAGTACTTC
D gene: NA; V gene: TRBV2; clone size: medium-sized; CDR3 length: 13; J gene: TRBJ1-1; CDR3 protein: CASSEGRNTEAFF; CDR3 DNA: TGTGCCAGCAGTGAAGGCCGGAACACTGAAGCTTTCTTT
D gene: TRBD2; V gene: TRBV11-2; clone size: many; CDR3 length: 17; J gene: TRBJ2-3; CDR3 protein: CASGRGTSGRWADTQYF; CDR3 DNA: TGTGCCAGCGGTAGAGGGACTAGCGGGAGATGGGCAGATACGCAGTATTTT
D gene: NA; V gene: TRBV7-2; clone size: few; CDR3 length: 14; J gene: TRBJ1-4; CDR3 protein: CASSSRTELGKLYF; CDR3 DNA: TGTGCCAGCAGCTCAAGGACAGAGCTGGGAAAACTGTATTTT
D gene: NA; V gene: TRBV2; clone size: many; CDR3 length: 14; J gene: TRBJ2-1; CDR3 protein: CASSEALQVPKQFF; CDR3 DNA: TGTGCCAGCAGTGAAGCGCTTCAAGTTCCTAAGCAGTTCTTC
D gene: NA; V gene: TRBV9; clone size: many; CDR3 length: 13; J gene: TRBJ2-3; CDR3 protein: CASSVGSTDTQYF; CDR3 DNA: TGTGCCAGCAGCGTAGGTAGCACAGATACGCAGTATTTT
D gene: TRBD2; V gene: TRBV6-5; clone size: few; CDR3 length: 16; J gene: TRBJ2-2; CDR3 protein: CASSYHSSGSTGELFF; CDR3 DNA: TGTGCCAGCAGTTACCATTCTAGCGGGTCGACCGGGGAGCTGTTTTTT
D gene: TRBD2; V gene: TRBV11-1; clone size: few; CDR3 length: 15; J gene: TRBJ2-2; CDR3 protein: CASSPGLAITGELFF; CDR3 DNA: TGTGCCAGCAGCCCGGGACTAGCGATCACCGGGGAGCTGTTTTTT
D gene: NA; V gene: TRBV12-3/TRBV12-4; clone size: many; CDR3 length: 13; J gene: TRBJ1-1; CDR3 protein: CASSRPRRAEAFF; CDR3 DNA: TGTGCCAGCAGTAGGCCACGGAGGGCTGAAGCTTTCTTT
D gene: TRBD2; V gene: TRBV12-3/TRBV12-4; clone size: NA; CDR3 length: 16; J gene: TRBJ2-1; CDR3 protein: CATHTEVAGGVNEQFF; CDR3 DNA: TGTGCCACCCACACCGAGGTCGCCGGGGGGGTAAATGAGCAGTTCTTC
D gene: NA; V gene: TRBV3-1; clone size: NA; CDR3 length: 13; J gene: TRBJ1-6; CDR3 protein: CASSQVFDSPLHF; CDR3 DNA: TGTGCCAGCAGCCAAGTTTTCGACTCACCCCTCCACTTT